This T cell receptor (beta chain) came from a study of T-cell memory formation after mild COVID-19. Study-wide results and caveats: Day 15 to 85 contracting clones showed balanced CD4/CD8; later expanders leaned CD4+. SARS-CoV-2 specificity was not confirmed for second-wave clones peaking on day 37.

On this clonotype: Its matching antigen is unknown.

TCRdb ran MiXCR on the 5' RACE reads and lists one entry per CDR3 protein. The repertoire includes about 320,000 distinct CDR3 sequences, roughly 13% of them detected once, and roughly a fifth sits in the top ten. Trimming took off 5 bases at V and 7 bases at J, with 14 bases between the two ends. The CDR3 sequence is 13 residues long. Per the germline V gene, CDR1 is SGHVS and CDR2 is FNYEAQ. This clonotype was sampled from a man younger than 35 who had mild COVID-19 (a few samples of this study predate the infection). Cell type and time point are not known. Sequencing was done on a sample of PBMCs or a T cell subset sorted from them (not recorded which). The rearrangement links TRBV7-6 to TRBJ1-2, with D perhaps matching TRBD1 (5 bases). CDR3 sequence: CASSPEWGFGYTF. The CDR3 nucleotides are TGTGCCAGCAGCCCCGAGTGGGGGTTTGGCTACACCTTC. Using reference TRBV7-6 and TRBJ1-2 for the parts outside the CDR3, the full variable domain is GAGVSQSPRYKVTKRGQDVALRCDPISGHVSLYWYRQALGQGPEFLTYFNYEAQQDKSGLPNDRFSAERPEGSISTLTIQRTEQRDSAMYRCASSPEWGFGYTFGSGTRLTVV.